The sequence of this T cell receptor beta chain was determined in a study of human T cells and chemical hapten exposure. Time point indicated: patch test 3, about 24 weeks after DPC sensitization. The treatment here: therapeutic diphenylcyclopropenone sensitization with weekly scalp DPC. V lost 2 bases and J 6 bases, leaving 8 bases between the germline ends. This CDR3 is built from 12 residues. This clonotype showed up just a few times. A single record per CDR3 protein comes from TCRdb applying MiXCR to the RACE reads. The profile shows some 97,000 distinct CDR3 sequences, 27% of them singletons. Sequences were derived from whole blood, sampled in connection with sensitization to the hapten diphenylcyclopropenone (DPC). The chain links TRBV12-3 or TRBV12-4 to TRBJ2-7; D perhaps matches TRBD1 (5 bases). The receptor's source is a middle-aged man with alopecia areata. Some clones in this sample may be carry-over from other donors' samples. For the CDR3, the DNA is TGTGCCAGCAGTTTATGGGGCCTCGAGCAGTACTTC. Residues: CASSLWGLEQYF.